This T cell receptor (beta chain) was sequenced in a study of shared clonotypes between healthy human individuals. In the study overall: CD4 naive and CD4 memory each took three plates per donor, while CD8 naive took two and CD8 memory one.

Study-wide results and limits: For naive CD4 cells, approximately 5% of clonotypes were shared across a handful of donors. Investigators collected only blood, and repertoires in tissues likely differ.

TCRdb's table, derived via immunoSEQ multiplex PCR, lists solely in-frame clones and lacks some. The sample records approximately 600,000 clones, 85% to 95% being singletons. This CDR3 has 15 amino acids. Germline V gene sequence: CDR1 SGHRS, CDR2 YFSETQ. V lost 0 bases and J 2 bases, leaving 12 bases between the germline ends. With respect to this clone: The antigen remains unidentified.

The naive CD8 population came from CD45RO-negative cells selected for CCR7, without terminally differentiated effector memory CD45RA+ cells. The clonotype was recovered from a woman aged 25 to 39 in good health. The sample consisted of naive CD8+ T cells sorted from blood. The chain is built from TRBV5-1 and TRBJ2-7, with D hard to call. This chain's CDR3 is CASSLETDSTYEQYF. CDR3 DNA sequence: TGCGCCAGCAGCTTGGAGACGGATTCCACCTACGAGCAGTACTTC.